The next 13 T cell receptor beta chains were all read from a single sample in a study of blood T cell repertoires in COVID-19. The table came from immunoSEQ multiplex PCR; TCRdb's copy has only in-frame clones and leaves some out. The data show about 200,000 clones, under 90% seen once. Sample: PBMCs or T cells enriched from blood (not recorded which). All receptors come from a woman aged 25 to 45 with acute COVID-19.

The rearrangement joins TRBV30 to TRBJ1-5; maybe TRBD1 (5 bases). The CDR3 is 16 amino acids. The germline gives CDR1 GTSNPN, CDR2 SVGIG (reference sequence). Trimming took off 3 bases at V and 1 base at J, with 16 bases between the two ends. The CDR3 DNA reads TGTGCCTGGAGCCCTATCGGGCGGGGGAGCAATCAGCCCCAGCATTTT. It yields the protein CAWSPIGRGSNQPQHF.

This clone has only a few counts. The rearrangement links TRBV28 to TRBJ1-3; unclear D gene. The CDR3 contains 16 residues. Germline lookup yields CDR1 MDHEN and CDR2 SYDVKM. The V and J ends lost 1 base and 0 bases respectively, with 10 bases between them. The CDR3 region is CASSLYGGSSGNTIYF. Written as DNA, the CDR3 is TGTGCCAGCAGTTTATACGGCGGGTCCTCTGGAAACACCATATATTTT.

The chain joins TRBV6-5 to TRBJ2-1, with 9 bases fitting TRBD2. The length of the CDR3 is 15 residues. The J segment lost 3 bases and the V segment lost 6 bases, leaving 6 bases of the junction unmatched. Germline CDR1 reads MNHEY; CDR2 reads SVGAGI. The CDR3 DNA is TGTGCCAGCAGGACGGGACTAGCTCTCTACAATGAGCAGTTCTTC. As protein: CASRTGLALYNEQFF.

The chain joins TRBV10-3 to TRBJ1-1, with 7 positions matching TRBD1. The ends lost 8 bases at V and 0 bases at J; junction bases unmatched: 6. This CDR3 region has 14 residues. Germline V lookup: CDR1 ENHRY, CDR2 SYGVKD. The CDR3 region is CAIQPGGMNTEAFF. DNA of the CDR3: TGTGCCATCCAACCAGGGGGGATGAACACTGAAGCTTTCTTT.

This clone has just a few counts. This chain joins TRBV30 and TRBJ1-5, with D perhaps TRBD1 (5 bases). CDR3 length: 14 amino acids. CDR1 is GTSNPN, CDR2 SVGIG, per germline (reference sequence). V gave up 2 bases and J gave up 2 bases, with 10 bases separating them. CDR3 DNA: TGTGCCTGGAGTTCGACAGATGGCAATCAGCCCCAGCATTTT. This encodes CAWSSTDGNQPQHF.

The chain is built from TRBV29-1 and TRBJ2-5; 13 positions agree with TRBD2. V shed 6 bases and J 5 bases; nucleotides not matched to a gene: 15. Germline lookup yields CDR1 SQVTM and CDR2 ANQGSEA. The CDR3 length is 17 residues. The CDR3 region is CSVTGLAGAPRGETQYF. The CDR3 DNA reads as TGCAGCGTAACCGGACTAGCGGGGGCCCCCCGAGGGGAGACCCAGTACTTC.

CDR3 in DNA: TGTGCCAGCTCACCCCGCAGTAGAACAGGAAGGCTTGAAGCTTTCTTT. Amino acids: CASSPRSRTGRLEAFF. The rearrangement links TRBV18 to TRBJ1-1; D possibly corresponds to TRBD1 (5 bases). V was clipped by 3 bases and J by 7 bases, with 21 bases between them. The CDR3 is made up of 16 amino acids. Germline V gene lookup returns CDR1 KGHSH and CDR2 LQKENI.

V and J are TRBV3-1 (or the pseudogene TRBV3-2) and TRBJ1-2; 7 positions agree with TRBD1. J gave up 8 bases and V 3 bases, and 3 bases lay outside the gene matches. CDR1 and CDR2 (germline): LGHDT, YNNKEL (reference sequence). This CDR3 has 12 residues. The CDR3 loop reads CASSQTGYGYTF. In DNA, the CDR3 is TGTGCCAGCAGCCAGACAGGGTACGGCTACACCTTC.

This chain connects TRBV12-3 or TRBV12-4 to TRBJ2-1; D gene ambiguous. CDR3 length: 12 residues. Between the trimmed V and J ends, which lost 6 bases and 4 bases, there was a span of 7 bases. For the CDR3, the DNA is TGTGCCAGCAGCACAGAGTACAATGAGCAGTTCTTC. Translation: CASSTEYNEQFF.

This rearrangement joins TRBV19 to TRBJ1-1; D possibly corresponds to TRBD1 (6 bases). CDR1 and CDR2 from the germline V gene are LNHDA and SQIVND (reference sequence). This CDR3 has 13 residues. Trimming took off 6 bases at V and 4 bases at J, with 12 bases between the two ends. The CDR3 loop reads CASRARGSTEAFF. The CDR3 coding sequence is TGTGCCAGTAGAGCCAGGGGATCCACTGAAGCTTTCTTT.

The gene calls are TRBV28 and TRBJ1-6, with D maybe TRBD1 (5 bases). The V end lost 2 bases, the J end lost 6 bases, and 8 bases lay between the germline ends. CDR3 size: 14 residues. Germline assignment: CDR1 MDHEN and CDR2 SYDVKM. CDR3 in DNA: TGTGCCAGCAGTTTAATAGGGGCTAATTCACCCCTCCACTTT. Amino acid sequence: CASSLIGANSPLHF.

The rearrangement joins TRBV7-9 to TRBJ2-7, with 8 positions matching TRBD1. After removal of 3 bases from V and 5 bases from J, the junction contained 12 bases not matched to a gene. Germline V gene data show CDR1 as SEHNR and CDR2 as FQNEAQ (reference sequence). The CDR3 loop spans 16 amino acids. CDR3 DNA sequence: TGTGCCAGCAGCTTGGTGACAGGGGCGAGTTCGGACGAGCAGTACTTC. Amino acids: CASSLVTGASSDEQYF. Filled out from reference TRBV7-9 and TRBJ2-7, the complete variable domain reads DTGVSQNPRHKITKRGQNVTFRCDPISEHNRLYWYRQTLGQGPEFLTYFQNEAQLEKSRLLSDRFSAERPKGSFSTLEIQRTEQGDSAMYLCASSLVTGASSDEQYFGPGTRLTVT.

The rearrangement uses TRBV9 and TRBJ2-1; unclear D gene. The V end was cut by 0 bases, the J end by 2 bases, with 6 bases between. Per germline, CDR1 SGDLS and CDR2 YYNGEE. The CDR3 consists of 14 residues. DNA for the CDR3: TGTGCCAGCAGCGTAGAAGAGCCCTACAATGAGCAGTTCTTC. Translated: CASSVEEPYNEQFF.